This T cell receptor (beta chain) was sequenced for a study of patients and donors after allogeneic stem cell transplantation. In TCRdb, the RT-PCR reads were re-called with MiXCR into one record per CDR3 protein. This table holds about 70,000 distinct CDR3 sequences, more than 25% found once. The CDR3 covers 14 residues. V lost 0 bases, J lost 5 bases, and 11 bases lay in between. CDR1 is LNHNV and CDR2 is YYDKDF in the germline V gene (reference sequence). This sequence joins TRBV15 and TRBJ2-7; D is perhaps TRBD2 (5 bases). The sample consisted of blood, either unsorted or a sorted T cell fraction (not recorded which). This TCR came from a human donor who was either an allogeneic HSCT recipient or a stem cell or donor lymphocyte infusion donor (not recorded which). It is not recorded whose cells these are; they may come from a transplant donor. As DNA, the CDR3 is TGTGCCACCAGCAGAGATCCTGTGAGGGACGAGCAGTACTTC. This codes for CATSRDPVRDEQYF.